Only a few counts were recorded for the clone carrying this T cell receptor beta chain. TCRdb called the RT-PCR reads again in MiXCR, with one record for every CDR3 protein. The sample contains about 680,000 distinct CDR3 sequences, 12% to 15% of which appear only once. The germline V gene encodes CDR1 DFQATT and CDR2 SNEGSKA (reference sequence). The CDR3 is 14 amino acids. With 6 bases removed from V and 8 bases from J, the gap between germline ends came to 19 bases. The TCR originated in a female donor in good health, serving as a healthy control. The V gene is TRBV20-1, the J gene TRBJ1-4, with D possibly matching TRBD1 (5 bases). The sequenced sample consisted of memory CD4+ T cells from blood. The CDR3 DNA reads TGCAGTGCCGCGGACCCTGCAGGGACCGAAAAACTGTTTTTT. Residues: CSAADPAGTEKLFF.